Listed here are 14 T cell receptor beta chains from one sample, sequenced in a study of blood T cell repertoires in COVID-19. TCRdb's copy holds only in-frame clones and misses some; the assay was immunoSEQ multiplex PCR. Here the sample spans some 210,000 clones, 84% being singletons. The sequenced sample consisted of peripheral blood. These receptor sequences come from a human donor in a cohort sampled during active COVID-19.

The chain is built from TRBV20-1 and TRBJ2-3; 9 bases line up with TRBD2. The ends lost 3 bases at V and 5 bases at J; junction bases unmatched: 9. Germline CDR1 reads DFQATT; CDR2 reads SNEGSKA (reference sequence). The length of the CDR3 is 15 residues. This CDR3 reads CSASSQRGVGDTQYF. In DNA form, the CDR3 reads TGCAGTGCTAGTTCCCAGCGGGGGGTTGGAGATACGCAGTATTTT.

The J gene is TRBJ1-2, the V gene TRBV29-1, with unresolved D. The length of the CDR3 is 13 residues. Between the trimmed V and J ends, which lost 5 bases and 0 bases, there was a span of 10 bases. The germline CDR1 and CDR2 sequences are SQVTM and ANQGSEA. In DNA, the CDR3 is TGCAGCGTTATGTCTCGAGCTAACTATGGCTACACCTTC. Residues: CSVMSRANYGYTF.

This clone was observed a single time. The rearrangement uses TRBV4-2 and TRBJ2-1; 8 bases map to TRBD2. The germline CDR1 and CDR2 sequences are LGHNA and YNFKEQ. Losses at the gene ends were 0 bases for V and 2 bases for J; bases not matched to a gene: 9. CDR3 length equals 18 residues. CDR3 DNA sequence: TGTGCCAGCAGCCAAGACCCGGGGGGGGGCACGACCTACAATGAGCAGTTCTTC. Amino acid sequence: CASSQDPGGGTTYNEQFF.

A single count supports this clone. An end of the junction does not agree with germline; a read error may underlie this. V gene TRBV7-7 combines with J gene TRBJ1-5; TRBD1 matches 10 bases. The CDR3 covers 15 residues. Germline V gene lookup returns CDR1 SSHAT and CDR2 FNYEAQ (reference sequence). CDR3 nucleotides: TGTGCTAGCAGCCAGGGACAGGGGCTGAGTCAGCCCCAGCATTTT. It yields the protein CASSQGQGLSQPQHF.

The J gene is TRBJ1-1, the V gene TRBV4-1, with TRBD1 matching 7 bases. The CDR3 is 15 amino acids. Germline V CDR1 and CDR2: MGHRA, YSYEKL. Unmatched junction bases numbered 8, after V lost 2 bases and J lost 5 bases. The CDR3 spells CASSQFHRGSTEAFF. CDR3 DNA sequence: TGCGCCAGCAGCCAATTTCACAGGGGATCTACTGAAGCTTTCTTT.

This clone has only one observation. This chain joins TRBV7-2 and TRBJ1-1; D not certain. Looked up from germline, CDR1 is SGHTA and CDR2 is FQGNSA. V dropped 0 bases and J dropped 8 bases, with 4 bases sitting between them. The CDR3 extends over 11 amino acids. The DNA for the CDR3 is TGTGCCAGCAGCTTAGCCCAGGAAGCTTTCTTT. It is translated as CASSLAQEAFF. The whole variable domain, remainder taken from reference TRBV7-2 and TRBJ1-1, is GAGVSQSPSNKVTEKGKDVELRCDPISGHTALYWYRQSLGQGLEFLIYFQGNSAPDKSGLPSDRFSAERTGGSVSTLTIQRTQQEDSAVYLCASSLAQEAFFGQGTRLTVV.

The J gene is TRBJ2-2, the V gene TRBV19, with D hard to call. With 1 base removed from V and 1 base from J, the gap between germline ends came to 4 bases. The CDR3 consists of 14 residues. Germline values: CDR1 LNHDA, CDR2 SQIVND (reference sequence). CDR3 residues: CASSIAGNTGELFF. CDR3 sequence (DNA): TGTGCCAGTAGTATAGCAGGGAACACCGGGGAGCTGTTTTTT. Looking up the rest from reference TRBV19 and TRBJ2-2 gives the full variable domain: DGGITQSPKYLFRKEGQNVTLSCEQNLNHDAMYWYRQDPGQGLRLIYYSQIVNDFQKGDIAEGYSVSREKKESFPLTVTSAQKNPTAFYLCASSIAGNTGELFFGEGSRLTVL.

J is TRBJ2-1 and V is TRBV5-4; perhaps TRBD2 as D (5 bases). Trimming cost V 2 bases and J 6 bases, with 15 bases left between them. This CDR3 comprises 15 residues. CDR1 SGHNT and CDR2 YYREEE come from the germline V gene (reference sequence). For the CDR3, the DNA is TGTGCCAGCAGCTTCGGCGGGCCCCGCAGCAATGAGCAGTTCTTC. Translated: CASSFGGPRSNEQFF.

This chain connects TRBV30 to TRBJ1-1; D ambiguous. With 3 bases removed from V and 11 bases from J, the gap between germline ends came to 13 bases. The length of the CDR3 is 11 residues. CDR1 and CDR2 from the germline V gene are GTSNPN and SVGIG (reference sequence). The CDR3 nucleotides read TGTGCCTGGAGATCCCTCGGGGATGCTTTCTTT. Amino acid sequence: CAWRSLGDAFF. Full variable domain (outside the CDR3, taken from reference TRBV30 and TRBJ1-1): SQTIHQWPATLVQPVGSPLSLECTVEGTSNPNLYWYRQAAGRGLQLLFYSVGIGQISSEVPQNLSASRPQDRQFILSSKKLLLSDSGFYLCAWRSLGDAFFGQGTRLTVV.

CDR3 amino acids: CASSTGTVYNSPLHF. The CDR3 bases are TGTGCCAGCAGCACTGGGACAGTCTATAATTCACCCCTCCACTTT. The chain recombines TRBV5-4 with TRBJ1-6; 7 positions agree with TRBD1. CDR3 length: 15 amino acids. V shed 4 bases and J 3 bases; nucleotides not matched to a gene: 4. Per the germline V gene, CDR1 is SGHNT and CDR2 is YYREEE (reference sequence).

The rearrangement uses TRBV28 and TRBJ1-5; tentatively, D is TRBD1 (6 bases). V lost 2 bases, J lost 3 bases, and 14 bases lay in between. The germline V gene has CDR1 MDHEN and CDR2 SYDVKM. The CDR3 runs to 16 residues. In DNA, the CDR3 is TGTGCCAGCAGTTTAATTCAGGGGACCCCCAATCAGCCCCAGCATTTT. It codes for CASSLIQGTPNQPQHF.

V gene TRBV3-1 (or the pseudogene TRBV3-2) combines with J gene TRBJ2-2; possible D gene TRBD1, 5 bases. V lost 7 bases and J lost 4, with 7 bases in between. CDR1 is LGHDT, CDR2 YNNKEL, per germline (reference sequence). This CDR3 has 12 residues. CDR3 DNA sequence: TGTGCCAGCACAGGGCGCACCGGGGAGCTGTTTTTT. This translates into CASTGRTGELFF.

The table lists this clone with a count of one. The chain recombines TRBV24-1 with TRBJ2-1; 11 positions agree with TRBD1. Germline lookup yields CDR1 KGHDR and CDR2 SFDVKD. CDR3 length: 18 residues. V was pared by 5 bases and J by 2 bases, with 10 bases of the junction left unmatched. CDR3 DNA sequence: TGTGCCACCAGTGGGGGGACAGGGGGAAGAAGCACCTACAATGAGCAGTTCTTC. This translates into CATSGGTGGRSTYNEQFF.

The chain couples TRBV6-6 to TRBJ2-7; 7 bases fit TRBD1. The CDR3 contains 14 residues. Germline assignment: CDR1 MNHNY and CDR2 SVGAGI (reference sequence). The V segment lost 2 bases and the J segment 4 bases; nucleotides outside the gene matches: 5. CDR3 coding DNA: TGTGCCAGCAGTTACGTCCCGGGACAGTACGAGCAGTACTTC. Translating it yields CASSYVPGQYEQYF.